This TCR beta chain originates from a study of blood T cell repertoires in COVID-19. Study overall: PBMCs, B-cell-depleted T cells, or T cells provided the cDNA or gDNA that made up the material.

Only in-frame clones appear in the TCRdb table, and some are missing; sequencing was by immunoSEQ multiplex PCR. The sample consists of under 350,000 clones, around 89% of them appearing once. V shed 1 base, J shed 6 bases, and the junction held 2 bases outside the gene matches. The CDR3 covers 14 residues. From germline, CDR1 is SGHRS and CDR2 YFSETQ. What was sequenced was peripheral blood. The sequence came from a man aged 40-50 years with acute or convalescent COVID-19. The rearrangement uses TRBV5-1 and TRBJ2-3; TRBD2 matches at 10 bases. This CDR3 reads CASSLTSGDDTQYF. In nucleotides, the CDR3 is TGCGCCAGCAGCTTGACTAGCGGGGACGATACGCAGTATTTT.